Listed below are T cell receptor beta chains from one sample, sequenced in a study of sequential checkpoint blockade in melanoma. TCRdb keeps only in-frame clones here, not all; method: immunoSEQ multiplex PCR. The sample holds roughly 20,000 clones, just under 75% seen once. The material was CD8+ T cells sorted from blood (inferred from file names), obtained from a patient given nivolumab and ipilimumab in sequence. Every receptor here comes from a human donor with melanoma. Each CDR3 is given without its conserved first and last residue. The order of the fields is clone size, V gene, CDR3 protein. Expanded clones get a size class; other rows say once, few or many, or leave the size out.

- TRBV9 ASSPGTGKYEQY
few TRBV15 ATSFDSEYTEAF
- TRBV7-2 ASSPRQSGVLGEQY
large TRBV5-6 ASSFPLLQGFNGYT
- TRBV19 ASSTTGTFAYEQY
- TRBV19 ASSPDRFHEQY
- TRBV29-1 SAIHRNTGELF
once TRBV6-5 ASSYFPGTGDYEQY
- TRBV18 ASSPSGHRDYEQY
- TRBV7-9 ASSQVPTGHVYEQY
- TRBV11-1 ASSLDGGPSDQPQH